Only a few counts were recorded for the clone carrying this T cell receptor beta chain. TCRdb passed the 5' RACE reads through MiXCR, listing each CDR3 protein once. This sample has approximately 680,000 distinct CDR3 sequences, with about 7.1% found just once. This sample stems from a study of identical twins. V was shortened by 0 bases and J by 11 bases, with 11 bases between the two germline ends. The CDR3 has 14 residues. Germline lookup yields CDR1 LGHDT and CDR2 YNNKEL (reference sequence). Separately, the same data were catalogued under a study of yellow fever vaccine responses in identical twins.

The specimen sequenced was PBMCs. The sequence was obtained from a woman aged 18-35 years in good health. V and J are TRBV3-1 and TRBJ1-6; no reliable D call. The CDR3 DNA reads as TGTGCCAGCAGCCAAGATACGGGGTGGGCACCCCTCCACTTT. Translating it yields CASSQDTGWAPLHF.